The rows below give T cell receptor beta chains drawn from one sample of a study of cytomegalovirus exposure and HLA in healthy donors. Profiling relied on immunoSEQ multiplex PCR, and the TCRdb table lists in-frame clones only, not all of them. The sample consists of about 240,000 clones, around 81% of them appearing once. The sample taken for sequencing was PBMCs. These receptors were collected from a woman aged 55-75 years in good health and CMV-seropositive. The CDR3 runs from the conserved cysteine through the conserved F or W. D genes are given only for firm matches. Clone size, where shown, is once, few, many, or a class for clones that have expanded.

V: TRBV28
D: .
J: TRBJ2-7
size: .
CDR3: CASTLEGTREQYF
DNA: TGTGCCAGCACCCTGGAGGGGACTCGGGAGCAGTACTTC

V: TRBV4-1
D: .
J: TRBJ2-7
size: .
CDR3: CASSQGRNYEQYF
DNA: TGCGCCAGCAGCCAAGGGCGGAACTACGAGCAGTACTTC

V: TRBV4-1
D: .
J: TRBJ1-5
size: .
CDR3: CASSQVERGGQPQHF
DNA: TGCGCCAGCAGCCAAGTTGAAAGGGGGGGACAGCCCCAGCATTTT

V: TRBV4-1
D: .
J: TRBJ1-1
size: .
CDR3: CASSQEDGRQVVTEAFF
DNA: TGCGCCAGCAGCCAAGAAGATGGGAGACAGGTGGTCACTGAAGCTTTCTTT

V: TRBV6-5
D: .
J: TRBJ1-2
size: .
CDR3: CASSYKGVRGNYGYTF
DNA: TGTGCCAGCAGTTATAAGGGGGTCAGGGGTAACTATGGCTACACCTTC

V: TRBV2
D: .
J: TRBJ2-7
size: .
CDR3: CASRAPEGYEQYF
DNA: TGTGCCAGCAGGGCTCCCGAGGGCTACGAGCAGTACTTC

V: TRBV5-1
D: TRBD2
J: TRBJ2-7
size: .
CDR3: CASSPRDYLYEQYF
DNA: TGCGCCAGCAGCCCCCGGGACTACCTTTACGAGCAGTACTTC

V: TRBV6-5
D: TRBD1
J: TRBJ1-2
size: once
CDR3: CASSTIGSGGGYTF
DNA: TGTGCCAGCAGTACCATAGGCTCAGGGGGGGGCTACACCTTC

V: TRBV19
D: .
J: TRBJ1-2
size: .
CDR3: CASSMVGTSNYGYTF
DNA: TGTGCCAGTAGTATGGTAGGGACATCTAACTATGGCTACACCTTC

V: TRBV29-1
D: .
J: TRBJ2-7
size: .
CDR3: CSVEGQARSYEQYF
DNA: TGCAGCGTTGAAGGTCAGGCTCGCTCCTACGAGCAGTACTTC

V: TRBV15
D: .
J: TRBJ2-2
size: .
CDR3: CATGGVNTGELFF
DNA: TGTGCCACCGGTGGAGTGAACACCGGGGAGCTGTTTTTT

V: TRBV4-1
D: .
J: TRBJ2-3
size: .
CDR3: CASSQDLASTSRDTQYF
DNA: TGCGCCAGCAGCCAAGATCTTGCCTCCACCTCACGGGATACGCAGTATTTT

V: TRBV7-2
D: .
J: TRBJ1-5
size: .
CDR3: CASSLASFRAWQPQHF
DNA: TGTGCCAGCAGCTTAGCTAGTTTTCGAGCCTGGCAGCCCCAGCATTTT

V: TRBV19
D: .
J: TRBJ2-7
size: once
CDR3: CASRRLDSYEQYF
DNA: TGTGCCAGTCGACGACTGGACTCCTACGAGCAGTACTTC

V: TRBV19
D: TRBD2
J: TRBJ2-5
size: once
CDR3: CASSIGWAGVETQYF
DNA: TGTGCCAGTAGTATTGGGTGGGCGGGAGTCGAGACCCAGTACTTC

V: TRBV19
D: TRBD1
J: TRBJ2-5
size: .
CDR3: CASSPGTAETQYF
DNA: TGTGCCAGTAGCCCGGGGACAGCAGAGACCCAGTACTTC

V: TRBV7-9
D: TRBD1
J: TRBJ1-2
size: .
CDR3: CASKDRAEGYTF
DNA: TGTGCCAGCAAGGACAGGGCTGAAGGCTACACCTTC

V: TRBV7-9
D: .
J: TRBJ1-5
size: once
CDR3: CASSSSDQPQHF
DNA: TGTGCCAGCAGCTCCTCAGATCAGCCCCAGCATTTT

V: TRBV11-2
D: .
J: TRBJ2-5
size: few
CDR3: CASSHLLASPKSAQYF
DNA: TGTGCCAGCAGCCATCTCCTAGCTTCCCCCAAGTCGGCCCAGTACTTC

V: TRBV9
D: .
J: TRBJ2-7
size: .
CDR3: CASSVALGYEQYF
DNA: TGTGCCAGCAGCGTAGCTCTAGGATACGAGCAGTACTTC

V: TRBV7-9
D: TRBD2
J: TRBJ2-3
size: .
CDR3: CASSFPSGRKDTQYF
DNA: TGTGCCAGCAGCTTTCCTAGCGGGAGAAAAGATACGCAGTATTTT

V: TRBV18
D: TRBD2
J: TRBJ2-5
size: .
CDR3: CASSLGTREATQYF
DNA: TGTGCCAGCTCACTCGGGACCCGGGAGGCGACCCAGTACTTC

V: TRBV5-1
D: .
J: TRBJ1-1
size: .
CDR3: CASPTDEAFF
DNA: TGCGCCAGCCCGACAGACGAAGCTTTCTTT

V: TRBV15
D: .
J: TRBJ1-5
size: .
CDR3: CATSRDGVLSNQPQHF
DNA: TGTGCCACCAGCAGAGACGGGGTCTTGAGCAATCAGCCCCAGCATTTT

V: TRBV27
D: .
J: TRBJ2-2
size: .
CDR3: CASSLLQGGPGGELFF
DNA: TGTGCCAGCAGTTTGTTACAGGGAGGGCCGGGCGGGGAGCTGTTTTTT

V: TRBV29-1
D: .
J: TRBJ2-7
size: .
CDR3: CSVEDSSYEQYF
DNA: TGCAGCGTTGAAGACAGTTCCTACGAGCAGTACTTC

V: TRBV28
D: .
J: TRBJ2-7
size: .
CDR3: CASSPPDRGGEQYF
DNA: TGTGCCAGCAGTCCACCGGATCGAGGGGGCGAGCAGTACTTC

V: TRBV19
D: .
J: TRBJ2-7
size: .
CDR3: CATSSGWSYEQYF
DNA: TGTGCCACCTCGTCCGGGTGGAGCTACGAGCAGTACTTC

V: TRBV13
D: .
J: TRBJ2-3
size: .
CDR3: CASSLGSQDTQYF
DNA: TGTGCCAGCAGCTTAGGATCCCAAGATACGCAGTATTTT

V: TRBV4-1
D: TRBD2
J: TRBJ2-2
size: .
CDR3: CASSQETSGTTGELFF
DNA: TGCGCCAGCAGCCAAGAAACTAGCGGGACCACCGGGGAGCTGTTTTTT

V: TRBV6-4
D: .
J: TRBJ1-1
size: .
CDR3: CASSDRGGQAFF
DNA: TGTGCCAGCAGTGACCGGGGGGGGCAGGCTTTCTTT

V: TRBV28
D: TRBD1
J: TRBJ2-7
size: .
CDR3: CASRLDRGLTYEQYF
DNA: TGTGCCAGCAGACTGGACAGGGGACTGACCTACGAGCAGTACTTC

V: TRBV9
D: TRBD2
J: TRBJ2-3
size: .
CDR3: CASSGTSGRGRSDTQYF
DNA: TGTGCCAGCAGCGGGACTAGCGGGAGGGGAAGATCAGATACGCAGTATTTT

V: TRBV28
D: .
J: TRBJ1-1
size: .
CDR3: CASTRRGNTEAFF
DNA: TGTGCCAGCACCCGGCGGGGGAACACTGAAGCTTTCTTT

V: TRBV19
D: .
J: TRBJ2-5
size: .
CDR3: CASSSIGGIGRSPSLTQYF
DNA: TGTGCCAGCAGTAGTATAGGGGGTATTGGGAGATCTCCCTCGTTGACCCAGTACTTC

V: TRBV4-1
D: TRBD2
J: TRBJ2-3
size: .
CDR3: CASSQVGGLAGEVTQYF
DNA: TGCGCCAGCAGCCAAGTTGGGGGACTAGCGGGAGAGGTTACGCAGTATTTT

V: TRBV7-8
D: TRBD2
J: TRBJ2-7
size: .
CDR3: CASSLGLAGSEQYF
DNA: TGTGCCAGCAGCTTAGGACTAGCGGGAAGCGAGCAGTACTTC

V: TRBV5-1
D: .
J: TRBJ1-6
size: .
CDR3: CASSLTGNYSPLHF
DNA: TGCGCCAGCAGCTTGACAGGGAATTATTCACCCCTCCACTTT

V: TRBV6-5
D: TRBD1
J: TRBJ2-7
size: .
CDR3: CASSSEDRDEQYF
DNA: TGTGCCAGCAGTTCCGAGGACAGGGACGAGCAGTACTTC

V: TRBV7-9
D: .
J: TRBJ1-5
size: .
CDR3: CASSFGEGGQPQHF
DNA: TGTGCCAGCAGCTTCGGTGAGGGCGGCCAGCCCCAGCATTTT

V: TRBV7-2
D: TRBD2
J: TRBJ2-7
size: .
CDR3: CASSLGRTSGNRGYEQYF
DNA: TGTGCCAGCAGCTTAGGCAGGACTAGCGGGAACCGTGGGTACGAGCAGTACTTC

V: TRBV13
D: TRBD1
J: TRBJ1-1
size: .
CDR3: CASSSLPGQGGTEAFF
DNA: TGTGCCAGCAGCTCGTTACCGGGACAGGGGGGAACTGAAGCTTTCTTT

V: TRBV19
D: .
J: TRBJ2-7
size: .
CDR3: CASSMGGLREQYF
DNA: TGTGCCAGTAGTATGGGGGGACTCCGGGAGCAGTACTTC

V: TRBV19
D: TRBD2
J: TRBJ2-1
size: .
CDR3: CASSIAPASGPNNEQFF
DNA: TGTGCCAGTAGTATAGCCCCAGCTAGCGGACCAAACAATGAGCAGTTCTTC

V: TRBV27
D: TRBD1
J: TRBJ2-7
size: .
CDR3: CASSRGQGGLGYF
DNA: TGTGCCAGCAGTCGGGGACAGGGCGGTTTGGGGTACTTC

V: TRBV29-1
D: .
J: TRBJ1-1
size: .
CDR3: CSVAGGNTEAFF
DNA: TGCAGCGTGGCCGGAGGGAACACTGAAGCTTTCTTT

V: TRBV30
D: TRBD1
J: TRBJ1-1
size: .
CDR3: CAWENRGGGTEAFF
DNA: TGTGCCTGGGAAAACAGGGGCGGCGGCACTGAAGCTTTCTTT

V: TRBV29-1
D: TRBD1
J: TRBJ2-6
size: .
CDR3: CSVRQGRSGANVLTF
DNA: TGCAGCGTCCGACAGGGTAGGTCTGGGGCCAACGTCCTGACTTTC

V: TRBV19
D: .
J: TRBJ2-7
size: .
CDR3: CASSIERTGSYEQYF
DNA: TGTGCCAGTAGTATAGAGAGGACGGGATCCTACGAGCAGTACTTC

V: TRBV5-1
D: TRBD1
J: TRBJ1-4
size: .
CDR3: CASRGTADEKLFF
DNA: TGCGCCAGCAGGGGGACAGCGGATGAAAAACTGTTTTTT

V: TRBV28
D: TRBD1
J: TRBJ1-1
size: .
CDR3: CASTRGGGVAFF
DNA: TGTGCCAGCACCCGCGGAGGGGGCGTAGCTTTCTTT

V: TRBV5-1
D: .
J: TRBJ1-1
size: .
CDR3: CASGQGTNTEAFF
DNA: TGCGCCAGCGGCCAGGGTACGAACACTGAAGCTTTCTTT

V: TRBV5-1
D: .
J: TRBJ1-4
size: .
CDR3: CASSLEQGFSNEKLFF
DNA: TGCGCCAGCAGCTTGGAACAGGGATTTTCTAATGAAAAACTGTTTTTT

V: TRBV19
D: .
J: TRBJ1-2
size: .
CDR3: CASSIEDSRYYGYTF
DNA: TGTGCCAGTAGTATAGAGGACAGCCGATACTATGGCTACACCTTC

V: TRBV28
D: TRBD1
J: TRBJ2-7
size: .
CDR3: CASSFWDRARGSYEQYF
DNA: TGTGCCAGCAGTTTTTGGGACAGGGCGAGGGGGTCCTACGAGCAGTACTTC